A selection of T cell receptor beta chains follows, all from one sample in a study of blood T cell repertoires in COVID-19. Profiling relied on immunoSEQ multiplex PCR, and the TCRdb table lists in-frame clones only, not all of them. The data hold about 100,000 clones, with about 86% observed a single time. Sample: peripheral blood. Source of these receptors: an older woman in a cohort sampled during active or convalescent COVID-19. The CDR3 runs from the conserved cysteine through the conserved F or W. A D gene is named only where the DNA matches it firmly. Some rows mark clone size as missing; the rest say once, few, many or name a class of expanded clone.

D	size	V	J	CDR3	DNA
TRBD2	.	TRBV2	TRBJ2-7	CASSEALAGLAGDEQYF	TGTGCCAGCAGTGAAGCGCTAGCCGGACTAGCGGGAGACGAGCAGTACTTC
.	.	TRBV9	TRBJ2-3	CASSVDPLVFTDTQYF	TGTGCCAGCAGCGTAGACCCCCTAGTTTTCACAGATACGCAGTATTTT
TRBD1	once	TRBV7-3	TRBJ1-4	CASSWTGGPGEKLFF	TGTGCCAGCAGCTGGACAGGGGGTCCGGGTGAAAAACTGTTTTTT
TRBD2	.	TRBV19	TRBJ2-7	CASRGGGRTYEQYF	TGTGCCAGTAGAGGTGGCGGGAGGACCTACGAGCAGTACTTC
TRBD1	.	TRBV5-4	TRBJ1-3	CASSSGQSSGNTIYF	TGTGCCAGCAGCTCGGGACAGAGCTCTGGAAACACCATATATTTT
.	.	TRBV4-1	TRBJ2-7	CASSQRTGTPFYEQYF	TGCGCCAGCAGCCAGCGAACCGGGACACCATTCTACGAGCAGTACTTC
.	.	TRBV13	TRBJ2-1	CASSPYVGLHNEQFF	TGTGCCAGCAGCCCTTACGTGGGACTCCACAATGAGCAGTTCTTC
.	.	TRBV18	TRBJ1-5	CASSLQGSQPQHF	TGTGCCAGCTCACTCCAGGGAAGTCAGCCCCAGCATTTT
.	.	TRBV29-1	TRBJ2-2	CSVDTGRTGELFF	TGCAGCGTTGATACAGGAAGAACCGGGGAGCTGTTTTTT
TRBD1	.	TRBV5-1	TRBJ1-1	CASSSWTGNTEAFF	TGCGCCAGCAGCTCATGGACAGGCAACACTGAAGCTTTCTTT
.	.	TRBV7-8	TRBJ1-3	CASSFSRGRAISGNTIYF	TGTGCCAGCAGCTTCTCCCGAGGCAGGGCCATCTCTGGAAACACCATATATTTT
.	.	TRBV7-9	TRBJ1-2	CASSSPGKDGYTF	TGTGCCAGCAGCTCTCCGGGGAAGGATGGCTACACCTTC
TRBD1	.	TRBV28	TRBJ1-1	CASSIQGLGEAFF	TGTGCCAGCAGTATACAGGGGCTGGGTGAAGCTTTCTTT
.	.	TRBV20-1	TRBJ1-2	CSASTRVDGYTF	TGCAGTGCGAGTACCAGGGTTGACGGCTACACCTTC
TRBD2	.	TRBV4-1	TRBJ2-1	CASSPLLAVSYNEQFF	TGCGCCAGCAGCCCTCTACTAGCGGTCTCCTACAATGAGCAGTTCTTC
TRBD1	.	TRBV28	TRBJ1-1	CASRGQGARTEAFF	TGTGCCAGCAGGGGACAGGGGGCAAGGACTGAAGCTTTCTTT
.	few	TRBV7-9	TRBJ2-7	CASSSDTHEQYF	TGTGCCAGCAGCTCGGACACCCACGAGCAGTACTTC
TRBD1	.	TRBV7-8	TRBJ2-7	CASSSAPGQGAYEQYF	TGTGCCAGCAGCTCGGCCCCGGGACAGGGGGCCTACGAGCAGTACTTC
TRBD2	.	TRBV28	TRBJ2-3	CATLAGGSPDTQYF	TGTGCCACCCTAGCGGGGGGATCCCCAGATACGCAGTATTTT
TRBD2	.	TRBV9	TRBJ2-2	CASSASSGRNTGELFF	TGTGCCAGCAGCGCGTCTAGCGGGAGGAACACCGGGGAGCTGTTTTTT
.	once	TRBV7-9	TRBJ2-1	CASSLAGGPYNEQFF	TGTGCCAGCAGCTTAGCGGGGGGGCCCTACAATGAGCAGTTCTTC
TRBD1	.	TRBV10-3	TRBJ1-4	CATGTGGGSNEKLFF	TGTGCCACCGGGACAGGGGGCGGATCTAATGAAAAACTGTTTTTT
TRBD1	.	TRBV5-1	TRBJ2-7	CASSLLTGDGDEQYF	TGCGCCAGCAGCTTACTGACAGGGGACGGGGACGAGCAGTACTTC
.	.	TRBV5-4	TRBJ2-7	CASSWDTYEQYF	TGTGCCAGCAGCTGGGACACCTACGAGCAGTACTTC
TRBD1	.	TRBV7-9	TRBJ1-2	CASSPIQGARGYGYTF	TGTGCCAGCAGCCCCATACAGGGGGCGAGAGGCTATGGCTACACCTTC
TRBD1	.	TRBV4-1	TRBJ2-5	CASSQGQGGKTQYF	TGCGCCAGCAGCCAAGGACAGGGTGGGAAGACCCAGTACTTC
.	.	TRBV3-1/TRBV3-2	TRBJ2-5	CASSPWIGRGLETQYF	TGTGCCAGCAGCCCTTGGATTGGGCGGGGGCTGGAGACCCAGTACTTC
.	.	TRBV4-1	TRBJ2-5	CASSRTGAQETQYF	TGCGCCAGCAGCCGAACAGGAGCCCAAGAGACCCAGTACTTC
TRBD1	.	TRBV19	TRBJ2-6	CASSLTGEGANVLTF	TGTGCCAGTAGTCTGACAGGGGAAGGGGCCAACGTCCTGACTTTC
TRBD1	once	TRBV5-6	TRBJ1-6	CASSPRDRDNSPLHF	TGTGCCAGCAGCCCCCGGGACAGGGATAATTCACCCCTCCACTTT
.	.	TRBV20-1	TRBJ1-5	CSASVPDRVGNPRLQPQHF	TGCAGTGCTAGTGTTCCGGACAGAGTCGGAAACCCGAGGCTCCAGCCCCAGCATTTT
TRBD1	.	TRBV5-1	TRBJ1-2	CASSARDSYGYTF	TGCGCCAGCAGCGCCCGGGACAGCTATGGCTACACCTTC
TRBD1	.	TRBV19	TRBJ1-5	CATKPGQGSYSNQPQHF	TGTGCCACCAAACCGGGACAGGGCTCCTATAGCAATCAGCCCCAGCATTTT